The clone carrying this TCR beta chain was seen ten or more times. This entry belongs to a study of Graves' ophthalmopathy and Graves' hyperthyroidism. CDR3 length: 17 amino acids. J lost 8 bases, V lost 4 bases, and 14 bases had no gene match. CDR3 regions of TCR beta were amplified from RNA transcripts. First-round RT-PCR used HTBI primers; second-round multiplex PCR followed. TCRdb re-called the multiplex PCR reads with MiXCR, one entry per CDR3 protein. The profile shows 300,000 to 450,000 distinct CDR3 sequences, about a sixth of them singletons. The chain carries TRBV12-3 or TRBV12-4 and TRBJ1-6; 7 bases fit TRBD1. Sequencing was done on a sample of peripheral blood. The clonotype originates from an adult woman with stable Graves' hyperthyroidism. The CDR3 loop reads CASSSDRDSKEDSPLHF. CDR3 DNA: TGTGCCAGCAGTTCAGACCGGGACAGCAAAGAAGATTCACCCCTCCACTTT.